The present entry profiles one TCR beta chain with its context. This clonotype came up a few times. Its antigen is unknown. This may be a read error, as it is one base from a much larger clone. This entry comes from a study of CD8+CD57+ T cells in acquired aplastic anemia (dated 2018 in TCRdb). Describing the broader study: Extracted DNA from sorted CD4+ and CD8+ cells averaged approximately 3.4 ug, ranging from about 0.19 to 30 ug. CD8+CD57+ expansion was defined as frequency above the mean frequency observed in healthy subjects.

What the authors observed across the whole study: CD8+ Simpson's diversity did not differ significantly between patients and healthy controls (P=0.060). Some 27 CD8+ CDR3 sequences were found in both patients and controls but appeared to be highly expressed in patients and within the immunodominant clones of the patients.

Genomic DNA served as template for TCR beta VDJ combination and CDR3 sequence profiling. An Illumina HiSeq 2000 was the platform used for TCR repertoire sequencing. As for how the authors treated the data: TRBV/TRBJ rearrangement plots, CDR3 size and DJ length profiles, and Simpson's diversity index were used to assess repertoires. The immunodominant clone was defined as the most abundant DNA sequence in deep sequencing data. CDR3 amino acid sequences were checked for sharing across subjects and were also compared against the VDJdb database and published repertoires. The raw public reads went through TCRdb reprocessing: fastp at Q25, MiXCR clone calling, in-frame beta chains kept. Entries that share a CDR3 protein sequence are merged under the most common genes and DNA. TCRdb's processing, not the authors', yielded these V and J calls. For this sample there are approximately 160,000 distinct CDR3 sequences; over 40% appear just once. The top ten clonotypes cover 3% to 4% of the sample.

Flow cytometry had shown CD8+CD57+ cell expansion in the patients selected for sequencing. All patients had severe acquired aplastic anemia diagnosed by International Study of Aplastic Anemia and Agranulocytosis and Camitta criteria. At the time blood was sampled, none of the patients had received any therapy. The study deep-sequenced TCR repertoires of sorted CD4+ and CD8+ blood T cells from severe aplastic anemia patients and healthy subjects. Patients were enrolled under clinicaltrials.gov protocols 00001620, 01623167, 00001397, 00071045, 00081523 and 00961064 in the USA. Ficoll-Paque density gradient centrifugation was used to isolate peripheral blood mononuclear cells. CD4+ and CD8+ T cells were sorted by FACS or magnetic beads before DNA extraction. The CDR3 contains 15 residues, cysteine and phenylalanine counted. Here the CDR3 DNA is all that survives: 45 bases in frame from base 1. The germline V gene provides CDR1 SGHTA and CDR2 FQGTGA. V gives up 7 bases and J gives up 2 bases, and the segment between their germline ends measures 18 bases.

Specimen: sorted CD4+, CD8+, or CD8+CD57+ T cells (not recorded which) from PBMCs. This receptor was obtained from a human donor with aplastic anemia. Recombination connected TRBV7-3 to TRBJ2-7; there is no confident call for the D gene. The CDR3 has the sequence CASTKLGQEPYEQYF. DNA sequence: TGTGCCAGCACTAAACTCGGCCAGGAGCCCTACGAGCAGTACTTC.